Sequencing of this T cell receptor (beta chain) was carried out in a study of blood T cell repertoires in COVID-19. The wider study: Researchers got acute and convalescent COVID-19 samples from the United States, Italy and Spain.

This clone was picked up one time. Repertoires were generated with immunoSEQ multiplex PCR, while TCRdb's copy carries only in-frame clones and drops some. In the table there are about 240,000 clones, around 83% of which are singletons. The CDR3 has 15 residues. Germline-derived CDR1 and CDR2 are SNHLY and FYNNEI. The V segment lost 8 bases and the J segment 7 bases; nucleotides outside the gene matches: 12. The genes are TRBV2 and TRBJ2-2; 8 bases are shared with TRBD1. The sequencing sample was made of peripheral blood. The TCR was taken from a woman older than 75 with acute or convalescent COVID-19. CDR3 in amino acids: CASSGPQGAGGELFF. Here the CDR3 DNA reads TGTGCCAGCTCCGGGCCCCAGGGGGCGGGCGGGGAGCTGTTTTTT.